This TCR beta chain was observed in a study of CD8 T cells in Susac syndrome. J gave up 7 bases and V 5 bases, and 9 bases lay outside the gene matches. The CDR3 is 15 residues long. The V gene's germline CDR1 is SGHAT and CDR2 FQDESV (reference sequence). This clonotype was observed a single time. RNA, at roughly 0.45 to 1 ug, was reverse transcribed with random hexamers. TCRdb reprocessed the immunoSEQ multiplex PCR reads via MiXCR and lists one record per CDR3 protein. The repertoire consists of about 190,000 distinct CDR3 sequences, with 80% to 95% occurring once and the leading ten covering about 0.1%.

The material sequenced was CD4+ T cells from PBMCs. The TCR was taken from a human donor in good health. The rearrangement uses TRBV11-1 and TRBJ2-1; TRBD1 matches 9 bases. The CDR3 DNA reads as TGTGCCAGCAGCCCTCCGGACAGGGGAGTGAATGAGCAGTTCTTC. It translates to CASSPPDRGVNEQFF.